These 32 T cell receptor beta chains originate from one sample sequenced in a study of blood T cell repertoires in COVID-19. Using immunoSEQ multiplex PCR, the repertoire was profiled, and TCRdb retains in-frame clones only, with some absent. The sample consists of about 210,000 clones, roughly 77% of them appearing once. Sequencing was carried out using PBMCs or T cells enriched from blood (not recorded which). The source of these receptors is a man aged 40-55 years who had recovered from COVID-19.

The chain carries TRBV19 and TRBJ1-1; no reliable D call. The CDR3 has 13 amino acids. Per the germline V gene, CDR1 is LNHDA and CDR2 is SQIVND (reference sequence). V was trimmed by 8 bases and J by 1 base, leaving 11 bases between them. The CDR3 DNA is TGTGCCAGTTGTTTCGGGGAGAACACTGAAGCTTTCTTT. Translating gives CASCFGENTEAFF.

V and J are TRBV29-1 and TRBJ1-3; a weak D match, TRBD1 (6 bases). The ends were cut back, 6 bases at V and 4 bases at J, with 19 bases in the middle. The CDR3 runs 15 residues. The germline gives CDR1 SQVTM, CDR2 ANQGSEA. The DNA for the CDR3 is TGCAGCGTGCGAGGGGTGACAGGCTCCGGAAACACCATATATTTT. Its translation is CSVRGVTGSGNTIYF.

This clone occurred a few times. The J gene is TRBJ2-5, the V gene TRBV5-4, with D hard to call. The V gene's germline CDR1 is SGHNT and CDR2 YYREEE (reference sequence). The V and J ends lost 0 bases and 5 bases respectively, with 8 bases between them. CDR3 size: 13 residues. CDR3 protein: CASSLETRETQYF. CDR3 coding DNA: TGTGCCAGCAGCTTGGAGACTCGCGAGACCCAGTACTTC. The whole variable domain, remainder taken from reference TRBV5-4 and TRBJ2-5, is ETGVTQSPTHLIKTRGQQVTLRCSSQSGHNTVSWYQQALGQGPQFIFQYYREEENGRGNFPPRFSGLQFPNYSSELNVNALELDDSALYLCASSLETRETQYFGPGTRLLVL.

V gene TRBV11-2 combines with J gene TRBJ2-5, with 16 bases identical to TRBD2. Trimming cost V 5 bases and J 4 bases; bases outside gene matches: 7. The length of the CDR3 is 17 residues. The V gene's germline CDR1 is SGHAT and CDR2 FQNNGV. The CDR3 loop reads CASSPMGLAGGRETQYF. As DNA, the CDR3 is TGTGCCAGCAGCCCGATGGGACTAGCGGGGGGGCGAGAGACCCAGTACTTC.

V and J are TRBV5-4 and TRBJ1-2, with 12 positions matching TRBD1. Germline lookup yields CDR1 SGHNT and CDR2 YYREEE (reference sequence). The trim removed 5 bases at V and 2 bases at J, leaving 4 bases unmatched. The CDR3 is 15 amino acids. CDR3 region: CASRKGQGANYGYTF. CDR3 nucleotides: TGTGCCAGCAGAAAGGGACAGGGGGCCAACTATGGCTACACCTTC. The variable domain in full, with the rest retrieved from reference TRBV5-4 and TRBJ1-2, is ETGVTQSPTHLIKTRGQQVTLRCSSQSGHNTVSWYQQALGQGPQFIFQYYREEENGRGNFPPRFSGLQFPNYSSELNVNALELDDSALYLCASRKGQGANYGYTFGSGTRLTVV.

This clone has only one observation. This sequence joins TRBV21-1 and TRBJ2-3; the D call in the table, TRBD2, was not verified against the DNA. TRBV21-1 is a pseudogene segment. The CDR3 totals 18 residues. This chain's CDR3 is CASMGGLAGGGSTDTQYF. CDR3 DNA: TGTGCCAGCATGGGGGGACTAGCGGGAGGAGGGAGCACAGATACGCAGTATTTT.

This clone appeared a few times. The V call is TRBV4-1, the J call TRBJ2-3, with a possible D match to TRBD2 (6 bases). Germline V CDR1 and CDR2: MGHRA, YSYEKL. The germline V and J ends were trimmed by 3 bases and 2 bases, with 15 bases remaining between them. The CDR3 has 16 residues. The CDR3 here is CASSQAGLADTDTQYF. The CDR3 nucleotides read TGCGCCAGCAGCCAGGCGGGACTGGCGGACACAGATACGCAGTATTTT.

The rearrangement uses TRBV15 and TRBJ1-1, with D hard to call. The CDR3 contains 16 residues. CDR1 LNHNV and CDR2 YYDKDF come from the germline V gene (reference sequence). The V gene lost 1 base and the J gene lost 4 bases, with 16 bases spanning the gap. The CDR3: CATSRVSLGLGTEAFF. CDR3 in DNA: TGTGCCACCAGCAGAGTGTCCTTGGGCCTTGGCACTGAAGCTTTCTTT.

This chain connects TRBV24-1 to TRBJ2-3; maybe TRBD1 (5 bases). This CDR3 has 15 residues. The germline V and J ends were trimmed by 4 bases and 2 bases, with 12 bases remaining between them. Germline-derived CDR1 and CDR2 are KGHDR and SFDVKD. CDR3 in DNA: TGTGCCACCAGTGAACCTGACAGATTCACAGATACGCAGTATTTT. Translation gives CATSEPDRFTDTQYF.

V gene TRBV10-1 combines with J gene TRBJ2-1; 8 positions match TRBD2. The trim removed 6 bases at V and 7 bases at J, leaving 11 bases unmatched. Germline CDR1 WNHNN, CDR2 SYGVQD (reference sequence). The CDR3 loop spans 15 amino acids. The CDR3 DNA sequence: TGCGCCAGCAGCTTACTAGCGGATCCTGGTAATGAGCAGTTCTTC. Translated, it gives CASSLLADPGNEQFF.

This chain joins TRBV4-1 and TRBJ1-2, with D maybe TRBD1 (6 bases). Looked up from germline, CDR1 is MGHRA and CDR2 is YSYEKL. Trimming left V 6 bases short and J 6 bases short, with 14 bases between. This CDR3 is 13 amino acids long. The CDR3 nucleotides read TGCGCCAGCAGACTCACAGGGACCCATGGCTACACCTTC. It yields the protein CASRLTGTHGYTF.

DNA of the CDR3: TGTGCCACCAGCAGACCAGGTTCTGGAAACACCATATATTTT. Translated: CATSRPGSGNTIYF. The gene calls are TRBV15 and TRBJ1-3, with no clear D. V lost 2 bases and J 1 base, leaving 6 bases between the germline ends. Per germline, CDR1 LNHNV and CDR2 YYDKDF (reference sequence). The CDR3 is 14 residues long.

J is TRBJ1-5 and V is TRBV19, with D maybe TRBD1 (6 bases). Germline loops: CDR1 LNHDA, CDR2 SQIVND (reference sequence). V was cut by 8 bases and J by 0 bases, with 14 bases left in between. The CDR3 totals 15 residues. The CDR3 region is CASRWGHPSNQPQHF. CDR3 DNA sequence: TGTGCCAGTCGGTGGGGACACCCTAGCAATCAGCCCCAGCATTTT. The complete variable domain, with remaining parts taken from reference TRBV19 and TRBJ1-5, reads DGGITQSPKYLFRKEGQNVTLSCEQNLNHDAMYWYRQDPGQGLRLIYYSQIVNDFQKGDIAEGYSVSREKKESFPLTVTSAQKNPTAFYLCASRWGHPSNQPQHFGDGTRLSIL.

The V and J genes are TRBV2 and TRBJ1-1; tentatively, D is TRBD1 (5 bases). The CDR3 loop spans 14 amino acids. The germline V gene encodes CDR1 SNHLY and CDR2 FYNNEI. V was clipped by 6 bases and J by 2 bases, with 13 bases between them. DNA for the CDR3: TGTGCCAGCAGGGGCAGGGCTATCAACACTGAAGCTTTCTTT. Encoded protein: CASRGRAINTEAFF.

The rearrangement links TRBV11-2 to TRBJ1-1, with D unclear. The CDR3 totals 13 residues. Germline loops: CDR1 SGHAT, CDR2 FQNNGV. V was trimmed by 4 bases and J by 1 base, leaving 7 bases between them. In DNA form, the CDR3 reads TGTGCCAGCAGCTCAAACAGGAACACTGAAGCTTTCTTT. Amino acids: CASSSNRNTEAFF. Full variable domain (missing parts from reference TRBV11-2 and TRBJ1-1): EAGVAQSPRYKIIEKRQSVAFWCNPISGHATLYWYQQILGQGPKLLIQFQNNGVVDDSQLPKDRFSAERLKGVDSTLKIQPAKLEDSAVYLCASSSNRNTEAFFGQGTRLTVV.

The rearrangement uses TRBV5-8 and TRBJ2-4, with D uncertain. The V and J ends lost 1 base and 6 bases respectively, with 17 bases between them. The CDR3 has 16 residues. Germline V gives CDR1 SGHTS, CDR2 YDEGEE. This CDR3 reads CASSLFVVADGNIQYF. For the CDR3, the DNA is TGTGCCAGCAGCTTGTTCGTGGTGGCCGATGGAAACATTCAGTACTTC.

This rearrangement joins TRBV29-1 to TRBJ1-1; TRBD1 matches at 10 bases. V shed 5 bases, J shed 0 bases, and the junction held 6 bases outside the gene matches. This CDR3 contains 15 residues. CDR1 and CDR2 (germline): SQVTM, ANQGSEA. CDR3 nucleotide sequence: TGCAGCGTTCTCCGGACAGGGGGTTTGAACACTGAAGCTTTCTTT. It codes for CSVLRTGGLNTEAFF.

The rearrangement links TRBV2 to TRBJ2-5; 9 nucleotides agree with TRBD2. CDR3 length: 15 residues. Germline V CDR1 and CDR2: SNHLY, FYNNEI. The V gene end was trimmed by 4 bases and the J gene end by 5 bases; junction bases not matched to a gene: 8. This CDR3 reads CASSGVAGAVETQYF. DNA of the CDR3: TGTGCCAGCAGTGGGGTAGCGGGAGCGGTGGAGACCCAGTACTTC.

In its sample, this clone was seen many times. This chain connects TRBV6-5 to TRBJ1-2, with TRBD1 as a possible D gene (6 bases). Germline lookup yields CDR1 MNHEY and CDR2 SVGAGI. This CDR3 is built from 13 residues. The ends were cut back, 5 bases at V and 3 bases at J, with 10 bases in the middle. The CDR3 DNA is TGTGCCAGCAGTCGAGGGGGAGACTATGGCTACACCTTC. It specifies CASSRGGDYGYTF.

This chain links TRBV7-2 with TRBJ1-6, with a tentative D call TRBD1 (6 bases). Germline V gene lookup returns CDR1 SGHTA and CDR2 FQGNSA. CDR3 length: 16 residues. The V end lost 1 base, the J end lost 6 bases, and 13 bases lay between the germline ends. CDR3 in amino acids: CASSLGKGRGNSPLHF. The DNA for the CDR3 is TGTGCCAGCAGCTTAGGAAAGGGCAGGGGTAATTCACCCCTCCACTTT.

This chain links TRBV9 with TRBJ1-3, with D maybe TRBD1 (5 bases). The germline V and J ends were trimmed by 4 bases and 6 bases, with 20 bases remaining between them. This CDR3 has 16 amino acids. Germline V gene lookup returns CDR1 SGDLS and CDR2 YYNGEE. The CDR3 nucleotides are TGTGCCAGCAGCCCATCAAGGGGCGGAAGCGAAAACACCATATATTTT. It translates to CASSPSRGGSENTIYF.

The gene calls are TRBV29-1 and TRBJ1-1, with 9 bases lining up with TRBD1. The trim removed 2 bases at V and 5 bases at J, leaving 3 bases unmatched. Germline CDR1 SQVTM, CDR2 ANQGSEA. This CDR3 is built from 13 residues. In DNA, the CDR3 is TGCAGCGTTGAATTTGGGACAGGGACTGAAGCTTTCTTT. This codes for CSVEFGTGTEAFF.

The gene calls are TRBV19 and TRBJ1-5; 12 positions match TRBD1. Germline V CDR1 and CDR2: LNHDA, SQIVND (reference sequence). With V trimmed by 6 bases and J by 1 base, 7 bases remained unmatched. The CDR3 consists of 17 residues. CDR3 DNA sequence: TGTGCCAGTAGAGGGACAGGGGGCGAAAGAAGCAATCAGCCCCAGCATTTT. Translating it yields CASRGTGGERSNQPQHF.

The rearrangement joins TRBV7-6 to TRBJ2-7, with 15 bases identical to TRBD2. Germline lookup yields CDR1 SGHVS and CDR2 FNYEAQ. Trimming took 5 bases from V and 4 from J; bases not matched to a gene: 3. The CDR3 covers 15 residues. The CDR3 bases are TGTGCCAGCAGCCGGACTAGCGGGGGGGGGTACGAGCAGTACTTC. This gives the protein CASSRTSGGGYEQYF. The full variable domain, completed using reference TRBV7-6 and TRBJ2-7, is GAGVSQSPRYKVTKRGQDVALRCDPISGHVSLYWYRQALGQGPEFLTYFNYEAQQDKSGLPNDRFSAERPEGSISTLTIQRTEQRDSAMYRCASSRTSGGGYEQYFGPGTRLTVT.

The chain has TRBV5-4 and TRBJ1-6; no firm D call. CDR1 is SGHNT and CDR2 is YYREEE in the germline V gene (reference sequence). There are 14 residues in the CDR3. The V end was cut by 4 bases, the J end by 5 bases, with 10 bases between. The chain's CDR3 is CASSKKADNSPLHF. As DNA, the CDR3 is TGTGCCAGCAGCAAAAAAGCTGATAATTCACCCCTCCACTTT.

This clone has a single count. The sample holds other DNA sequences that translate to the same CDR3. The chain couples TRBV5-4 to TRBJ1-2; D is unresolved. CDR3 length: 13 residues. The germline V gene has CDR1 SGHNT and CDR2 YYREEE (reference sequence). Trimming left V 0 bases short and J 2 bases short, with 5 bases between. CDR3 protein: CASSLGQNYGYTF. CDR3 bases: TGTGCCAGCAGCTTGGGCCAGAACTATGGCTACACCTTC.

This sequence joins TRBV9 and TRBJ1-2, with 8 bases aligning to TRBD1. Germline lookup yields CDR1 SGDLS and CDR2 YYNGEE. The CDR3 is 16 residues long. V lost 3 bases to trimming and J lost 4 bases; unmatched junction nucleotides: 11. The CDR3 sequence: CASSGSGRGRGYGYTF. In DNA, the CDR3 is TGTGCCAGCAGCGGGTCAGGCAGGGGGCGAGGCTATGGCTACACCTTC.

CDR3 amino acids: CASSPLYGYTF. The CDR3 region has the DNA TGTGCCAGCAGCCCCCTCTATGGCTACACCTTC. The chain carries TRBV12-3 or TRBV12-4 and TRBJ1-2; D ambiguous. The CDR3 has 11 amino acids. Trimming left V 6 bases short and J 4 bases short, with 6 bases between.

This chain joins TRBV20-1 and TRBJ1-1; no firm D call. Germline CDR1 reads DFQATT; CDR2 reads SNEGSKA (reference sequence). V was trimmed by 3 bases and J by 2 bases, leaving 7 bases between them. There are 12 residues in the CDR3. In nucleotides, the CDR3 is TGCAGTGCTAGTACACCTAACACTGAAGCTTTCTTT. This gives the protein CSASTPNTEAFF.

The gene calls are TRBV5-1 and TRBJ1-1, with D hard to call. The CDR3 spans 16 residues. Trimming pared 0 bases from V and 0 bases from J, leaving 12 bases between. Germline CDR1 is SGHRS and CDR2 is YFSETQ. CDR3 bases: TGCGCCAGCAGCTTGGTCGGTAGAGGGATGAACACTGAAGCTTTCTTT. Translation gives CASSLVGRGMNTEAFF.

The CDR3 reads CAVWTGDNEQFF. The CDR3 bases are TGTGCCGTTTGGACAGGGGACAATGAGCAGTTCTTC. This chain uses TRBV21-1 with TRBJ2-1; TRBD1 was called by the table and not checked on the DNA. TRBV21-1 counts as a pseudogene. CDR3 length: 12 residues.

Ten or more counts support this clone. The chain links TRBV7-3 to TRBJ2-6, with a tentative D call TRBD1 (5 bases). Germline loops: CDR1 SGHTA, CDR2 FQGTGA. V shed 3 bases and J shed 0 bases, with 9 bases lying between them. This CDR3 comprises 16 residues. The CDR3 sequence: CASSLTDSSGANVLTF. CDR3 DNA: TGTGCCAGCAGCTTGACAGATAGCTCTGGGGCCAACGTCCTGACTTTC.